These T cell receptor beta chains were read from a single sample in a study of blood T cell repertoires in COVID-19. Using immunoSEQ multiplex PCR, the repertoire was profiled, and TCRdb retains in-frame clones only, with some absent. The sample shows more than 150,000 clones, around 80% of them seen only once. Sequenced material: PBMCs or T cells enriched from blood (not recorded which). Receptors originate from a man aged 50-59 years who had recovered from COVID-19. The CDR3 runs from the conserved cysteine through the conserved F or W. The order of the fields is J gene, D gene, V gene, clone size, CDR3 DNA, CDR3 protein. The D gene is left open where the match is weak. A row's size may be missing; if present it is once, few, many or a size class.

J: TRBJ1-3
D: NA
V: TRBV10-3
size: NA
DNA: TGTGCCATCAGGAGGAGCGGGCAGGGTGGAAACACCATATATTTT
CDR3: CAIRRSGQGGNTIYF

J: TRBJ1-3
D: NA
V: TRBV5-1
size: NA
DNA: TGCGCCAGCAGCCCCGGAGGCAGCCTAATCTCCTCTGGAAACACCATATATTTT
CDR3: CASSPGGSLISSGNTIYF

J: TRBJ2-7
D: TRBD2
V: TRBV28
size: NA
DNA: TGTGCCAGCAGTTCCTTAGCGGGAGCGACCTACGAGCAGTACTTC
CDR3: CASSSLAGATYEQYF

J: TRBJ1-4
D: NA
V: TRBV21-1
size: few
DNA: TGTGCCAGCAGCACCTGGACAGGGGGTAATGAAAAACTGTTTTTT
CDR3: CASSTWTGGNEKLFF

J: TRBJ2-4
D: NA
V: TRBV5-6
size: NA
DNA: TGTGCCAGCAGCTTGTTGGCAGGGGACAAAAACATTCAGTACTTC
CDR3: CASSLLAGDKNIQYF

J: TRBJ2-1
D: TRBD2
V: TRBV30
size: once
DNA: TGTGGGACTAGCGCCTACAATGAGCAGTTCTTC
CDR3: CGTSAYNEQFF

J: TRBJ1-5
D: NA
V: TRBV6-5
size: once
DNA: TGTGCCAGCAGTTCCATACAGGACAGCTATAATCAGCCCCAGCATTTT
CDR3: CASSSIQDSYNQPQHF

J: TRBJ2-7
D: NA
V: TRBV19
size: once
DNA: TGTGCCAGTAGTGAGGGACACGGCAACTACGAGCAGTACTTC
CDR3: CASSEGHGNYEQYF

J: TRBJ1-2
D: NA
V: TRBV4-1
size: NA
DNA: TGCGCCAGCAGTCAAGGTTGGACAGCAACTAACTATGGCTACACCTTC
CDR3: CASSQGWTATNYGYTF

J: TRBJ2-2
D: NA
V: TRBV7-3
size: NA
DNA: TGTGCCAGCAGTCTCTCGGGCACCGGGGAGCTGTTTTTT
CDR3: CASSLSGTGELFF

J: TRBJ2-2
D: NA
V: TRBV6-5
size: NA
DNA: TGTGCGTCAGAAACCAACACCGGGGAGCTGTTTTTT
CDR3: CASETNTGELFF

J: TRBJ2-1
D: NA
V: TRBV27
size: NA
DNA: TGTGCCAGCAGTTTGGCAGGGTTGGTAAATGAGCAGTTCTTC
CDR3: CASSLAGLVNEQFF

J: TRBJ2-1
D: TRBD2
V: TRBV27
size: NA
DNA: TGTGCCAGCAGTTCAGGACTAGCGTTGGATGAGCAGTTCTTC
CDR3: CASSSGLALDEQFF

J: TRBJ1-1
D: TRBD1
V: TRBV7-2
size: NA
DNA: TGTGCCAGCAGCGGCCGGGACAGAAAGAACACTGAAGCTTTCTTT
CDR3: CASSGRDRKNTEAFF

J: TRBJ2-7
D: NA
V: TRBV18
size: NA
DNA: TGTGCCAGCTCACCACCCCAACCTCGAGGAAACGAGCAGTACTTC
CDR3: CASSPPQPRGNEQYF

J: TRBJ1-6
D: NA
V: TRBV28
size: once
DNA: TGTGCCAGCAGCGGCCGGGGGGTAGCATCACCCCTCCACTTT
CDR3: CASSGRGVASPLHF

J: TRBJ1-2
D: NA
V: TRBV19
size: NA
DNA: TGTGCCAGTAGTCCGGCCCAGGTTTACTATGGCTACACCTTC
CDR3: CASSPAQVYYGYTF

J: TRBJ1-5
D: NA
V: TRBV30
size: NA
DNA: TGTGCCTGGAGTTTAGCCAGGGGTCCTTATAGCAATCAGCCCCAGCATTTT
CDR3: CAWSLARGPYSNQPQHF

J: TRBJ2-1
D: TRBD2
V: TRBV6-5
size: NA
DNA: TGTGCCAGCAGTTCCATCGGACTAGCGGGGGTCAATGAGCAGTTCTTC
CDR3: CASSSIGLAGVNEQFF

J: TRBJ2-2
D: NA
V: TRBV7-2
size: NA
DNA: TGTGCCAGCAGTCGGGACTTTGCCACCGGGGAGCTGTTTTTT
CDR3: CASSRDFATGELFF

J: TRBJ2-1
D: NA
V: TRBV7-2
size: NA
DNA: TGTGCCAGCAGCTCAGGGGTAATATACAATGAGCAGTTCTTC
CDR3: CASSSGVIYNEQFF

J: TRBJ2-7
D: TRBD2
V: TRBV15
size: once
DNA: TGTGCCACCAGCAGAGAGGTTGGGAGGGTTGGAGAGCAGTACTTC
CDR3: CATSREVGRVGEQYF

J: TRBJ2-2
D: NA
V: TRBV11-2
size: NA
DNA: TGTGCCAGCAGCTTAGATCTCTATTCCGGGGAGCTGTTTTTT
CDR3: CASSLDLYSGELFF

J: TRBJ2-1
D: TRBD1
V: TRBV28
size: NA
DNA: TGTGCCAGCAGTTTATGGGGGACAGGGTGGGACAATGAGCAGTTCTTC
CDR3: CASSLWGTGWDNEQFF

J: TRBJ2-7
D: TRBD2
V: TRBV19
size: NA
DNA: TGTGCCAGTAGTATAGGCCCTAGCGGCCTCTACGAGCAGTACTTC
CDR3: CASSIGPSGLYEQYF

J: TRBJ2-3
D: NA
V: TRBV5-6
size: NA
DNA: TGTGCCAGCAGCACAACGGACAAAAGCACAGATACGCAGTATTTT
CDR3: CASSTTDKSTDTQYF

J: TRBJ2-7
D: NA
V: TRBV5-5
size: NA
DNA: TGTGCCAGCAGCTTTCAGGCCCTCTACGAGCAGTACTTC
CDR3: CASSFQALYEQYF

J: TRBJ2-1
D: TRBD2
V: TRBV2
size: NA
DNA: TGTGCCAAGACTAGCGGGATCTCCTACAATGAGCAGTTCTTC
CDR3: CAKTSGISYNEQFF

J: TRBJ2-4
D: NA
V: TRBV6-5
size: NA
DNA: TGTGCCAGCAGAGACGGGAAGGACCGGCATGTCATTCAGTACTTC
CDR3: CASRDGKDRHVIQYF

J: TRBJ1-3
D: TRBD1
V: TRBV30
size: few
DNA: TGTGCCTGGAGTTTGGGACAGCCCTCTGGAAACACCATATATTTT
CDR3: CAWSLGQPSGNTIYF

J: TRBJ1-2
D: TRBD1
V: TRBV29-1
size: many
DNA: TGCAGCGTCGTAACCGGGACAGTTGCTCTTGGCTACACCTTC
CDR3: CSVVTGTVALGYTF

J: TRBJ1-2
D: NA
V: TRBV9
size: NA
DNA: TGTGCCAGCAGCGCGATACCAGGGGAAGGCTACACCTTC
CDR3: CASSAIPGEGYTF

J: TRBJ2-7
D: TRBD1
V: TRBV29-1
size: NA
DNA: TGCAGCGTACCGGGACAGGGTGGGAGCCCTAACGAGCAGTACTTC
CDR3: CSVPGQGGSPNEQYF

J: TRBJ2-1
D: TRBD2
V: TRBV18
size: NA
DNA: TGTGCCAGCTCACCAATTGGGACTAGCGGGAGTAATGAGCAGTTCTTC
CDR3: CASSPIGTSGSNEQFF

J: TRBJ1-5
D: NA
V: TRBV28
size: NA
DNA: TGTGCCAGCAGTGGGGGCCGGCCCTGGGGAAGCAATCAGCCCCAGCATTTT
CDR3: CASSGGRPWGSNQPQHF

J: TRBJ1-2
D: NA
V: TRBV4-1
size: few
DNA: TGCGCCAGCAGCCAAGTCCCGGTCACGGGAGGGGGCTATGGCTACACCTTC
CDR3: CASSQVPVTGGGYGYTF

J: TRBJ2-1
D: NA
V: TRBV11-2
size: NA
DNA: TGTGCCAGCAGCCTCCTCGCAGGAGGCAATGAGCAGTTCTTC
CDR3: CASSLLAGGNEQFF

J: TRBJ2-6
D: TRBD2
V: TRBV9
size: NA
DNA: TGTGCCAGCAGCCCACGCGGGGACTATCCACCCTCTGGGGCCAACGTCCTGACTTTC
CDR3: CASSPRGDYPPSGANVLTF

J: TRBJ2-3
D: NA
V: TRBV27
size: NA
DNA: TGTGCCAGCAGTTTCAGCAGGAACACAGATACGCAGTATTTT
CDR3: CASSFSRNTDTQYF

J: TRBJ2-5
D: NA
V: TRBV19
size: NA
DNA: TGTGCCAGTAGTGTGCGAAGTCGAGAGACCCAGTACTTC
CDR3: CASSVRSRETQYF

J: TRBJ2-2
D: NA
V: TRBV4-2
size: NA
DNA: TGTGCCAGCAGCCAAGATGAACAGGGCAGAGGGGAGCTGTTTTTT
CDR3: CASSQDEQGRGELFF

J: TRBJ1-2
D: NA
V: TRBV30
size: once
DNA: TGTGCCTGGAGTGTACGGCCCGGAGGGGGCTACACCTTC
CDR3: CAWSVRPGGGYTF

J: TRBJ2-7
D: NA
V: TRBV6-6
size: NA
DNA: TGTGCCAGCAGTCTCCCTCCAGAACAGGGTAAAGAGCAGTACTTC
CDR3: CASSLPPEQGKEQYF

J: TRBJ2-7
D: TRBD2
V: TRBV5-4
size: NA
DNA: TGTGCCAGCAGCACTAGCGGGGGGAATACCTACGAGCAGTACTTC
CDR3: CASSTSGGNTYEQYF

J: TRBJ1-1
D: NA
V: TRBV3-1/TRBV3-2
size: NA
DNA: TGTGCCAGCAGCCAGTCCTCTAACACTGAAGCTTTCTTT
CDR3: CASSQSSNTEAFF

J: TRBJ1-1
D: NA
V: TRBV7-3
size: NA
DNA: TGTGCCAGCAGCTTATCTCCCCTGAACACTGAAGCTTTCTTT
CDR3: CASSLSPLNTEAFF

J: TRBJ2-3
D: NA
V: TRBV10-3
size: NA
DNA: TGTGCCATCAGCCCCGAATGGACGGCGGGGAGCACAGATACGCAGTATTTT
CDR3: CAISPEWTAGSTDTQYF